This T cell receptor (beta chain) comes out of a study of technical replicates of blood from a handful of donors. CDR1 is MNHEY and CDR2 is SMNVEV in the germline V gene (reference sequence). There are 14 residues in the CDR3. V gave up 2 bases and J gave up 4 bases; unmatched junction bases: 1. Profiling relied on immunoSEQ multiplex PCR, and the TCRdb table lists in-frame clones only, not all of them. This table holds approximately 87,000 clones, approximately 95% found once. The V and J genes are TRBV27 and TRBJ1-3, with TRBD1 identical over 8 bases. This clonotype originated in a human donor in good health. The sequenced sample consisted of T cells isolated from PBMCs. The CDR3 protein is CASSLDRGGNTIYF. The CDR3 DNA follows: TGTGCCAGCAGTTTAGACAGGGGAGGAAACACCATATATTTT.